Listed below are T cell receptor beta chains from one sample, sequenced in a study of siplizumab effects on memory and regulatory T cells. The data were produced by immunoSEQ multiplex PCR, yet TCRdb's version contains in-frame clones alone and is incomplete. The sample yields just over 60,000 clones, roughly 78% seen once. The sequenced sample was memory CD4+ T cells sorted from blood. The receptors were gathered from a human donor in good health. CDR3s include the opening cysteine and the closing phenylalanine or tryptophan. The D gene is left open where the match is weak. The listing skips clone size in some rows; elsewhere it reads once, few, many or a size class.

TRBV7-2	TRBD2	NA	TRBJ2-1	CASSFPSGPNEQLF	TGTGCCAGCAGCTTCCCTAGCGGCCCCAATGAGCAGCTCTTC
TRBV5-1	TRBD2	NA	TRBJ2-7	CASSPGRGEQYF	TGCGCCAGCAGCCCTGGGCGGGGGGAGCAGTACTTC
TRBV9	NA	NA	TRBJ1-1	CASSVAAMNTEAFF	TGTGCCAGCAGCGTAGCAGCAATGAACACTGAAGCTTTCTTT
TRBV4-3	TRBD2	NA	TRBJ2-5	CASSPTSSGETQYF	TGCGCCAGCAGCCCTACTAGTAGCGGGGAGACCCAGTACTTC
TRBV13	NA	NA	TRBJ2-5	CASSPNGRRRGRVETQYF	TGTGCCAGCAGCCCAAATGGGCGGCGTCGGGGAAGGGTAGAGACCCAGTACTTC
TRBV11-2	NA	NA	TRBJ2-7	CASSLDRASHEQYF	TGTGCCAGCAGCTTAGATCGGGCGAGCCACGAGCAGTACTTC
TRBV28	TRBD1	NA	TRBJ1-2	CASSPLIRVDRAYGYTF	TGTGCCAGCAGTCCCCTGATTCGGGTAGACAGGGCCTATGGCTACACCTTC
TRBV30	NA	NA	TRBJ1-4	CACRGPTKQKLFF	TGTGCCTGTCGCGGACCCACGAAGCAAAAACTGTTTTTT
TRBV28	NA	NA	TRBJ1-4	CASSSPRETREKLFF	TGTGCCAGCAGTTCCCCCAGGGAGACAAGAGAAAAACTGTTTTTT
TRBV19	NA	NA	TRBJ1-2	CASSLQKGAYGYTF	TGTGCCAGTAGTCTACAAAAAGGTGCCTATGGCTACACCTTC
TRBV5-5	NA	NA	TRBJ1-1	CASSLDTFGVTEAFF	TGTGCCAGCAGCTTGGACACCTTCGGGGTTACTGAAGCTTTCTTT
TRBV6-6	NA	NA	TRBJ2-2	CASTHQGRGNTGELFF	TGTGCCAGCACCCACCAGGGCAGGGGGAACACCGGGGAGCTGTTTTTT
TRBV6-1	NA	NA	TRBJ1-1	CASSGVMNTEAFF	TGTGCCAGCAGTGGCGTGATGAACACTGAAGCTTTCTTT
TRBV10-2	NA	NA	TRBJ1-5	CASSEFPVQPQHF	TGCGCCAGCAGTGAGTTTCCCGTCCAGCCCCAGCATTTT
TRBV5-5	NA	NA	TRBJ2-5	CASSIEETQYF	TGTGCCAGCAGCATTGAAGAGACCCAGTACTTC
TRBV7-2	NA	few	TRBJ2-5	CASSLRNLRETQYF	TGTGCCAGCAGCTTAAGGAATCTGCGGGAGACCCAGTACTTC
TRBV19	NA	once	TRBJ2-1	CASNREMTSSYNEQFF	TGTGCCAGTAATCGAGAGATGACGAGCTCCTACAATGAGCAGTTCTTC
TRBV7-2	TRBD2	once	TRBJ2-7	CASSAGGRDYEQYF	TGTGCCAGCAGCGCCGGGGGGAGAGATTACGAGCAGTACTTC
TRBV30	NA	NA	TRBJ2-5	CAWGSGGETQYF	TGTGCCTGGGGATCAGGAGGAGAGACCCAGTACTTC
TRBV7-9	TRBD1	NA	TRBJ2-1	CASSLRGQGAQVEQFF	TGTGCCAGCAGCTTGCGCGGACAGGGGGCGCAGGTTGAGCAGTTCTTC
TRBV11-2	NA	NA	TRBJ1-3	CASSPFGLTSGNTIYF	TGTGCCAGCAGCCCTTTCGGACTCACCTCTGGAAACACCATATATTTT
TRBV5-6	NA	NA	TRBJ2-5	CASSLWPGRTDRETQYF	TGTGCCAGCAGCTTGTGGCCGGGACGGACGGACAGAGAGACCCAGTACTTC
TRBV2	NA	NA	TRBJ1-2	CASSEDSYGYTF	TGTGCCAGCAGTGAAGACTCCTATGGCTACACCTTC
TRBV7-2	NA	NA	TRBJ1-2	CASSLLQGATFYTF	TGTGCCAGCAGCTTACTTCAGGGCGCAACCTTCTACACCTTC
TRBV14	NA	few	TRBJ1-3	CASSQDFGGYAGNTIYF	TGTGCCAGCAGCCAAGATTTCGGAGGGTATGCTGGAAACACCATATATTTT
TRBV19	NA	NA	TRBJ1-2	CASSTSQGGGYTF	TGTGCCAGTAGCACTTCGCAAGGAGGCGGCTACACCTTC
TRBV7-2	NA	NA	TRBJ2-3	CASSLYSRLDTQYF	TGTGCCAGCAGCTTATATAGTCGACTAGATACGCAGTATTTT
TRBV6-6	TRBD1	once	TRBJ1-6	CASNGQGGPLHF	TGTGCCAGCAACGGGCAGGGGGGGCCCCTCCACTTT
TRBV28	TRBD1	NA	TRBJ1-2	CASSRDSRNYGYTF	TGTGCCAGCAGCCGGGACAGCCGCAACTATGGCTACACCTTC
TRBV7-3	NA	NA	TRBJ2-2	CASSLTQGELFF	TGTGCCAGCAGCTTAACTCAGGGGGAGCTGTTTTTT
TRBV6-1	NA	NA	TRBJ2-7	CATVGAREQYF	TGTGCCACGGTGGGGGCGAGGGAGCAGTACTTC
TRBV20-1	NA	few	TRBJ2-1	CSADRQGGQFF	TGCAGTGCTGATAGACAGGGAGGGCAGTTCTTC
TRBV6-5	TRBD1	NA	TRBJ1-1	CASSIFIQGMAFF	TGTGCCAGCAGTATATTCATACAGGGGATGGCTTTCTTT
TRBV18	NA	NA	TRBJ2-7	CASSPSRVGYEQYF	TGTGCCAGCTCACCTTCCAGGGTTGGTTACGAGCAGTACTTC
TRBV15	NA	NA	TRBJ2-5	CATSRDLSRAYQETQYF	TGTGCCACCAGCAGAGATCTTTCCAGGGCCTACCAAGAGACCCAGTACTTC
TRBV30	TRBD1	NA	TRBJ1-6	CAYNRQGRNSPLHF	TGTGCTTATAACAGACAGGGGAGAAATTCGCCCCTCCACTTT
TRBV27	TRBD1	NA	TRBJ2-6	CASSNPGQGARKANVLTF	TGTGCCAGCAGTAATCCGGGACAGGGGGCTCGTAAGGCCAACGTCCTGACTTTC
TRBV15	NA	few	TRBJ2-7	CATSGFGGYEQYF	TGTGCCACCAGCGGCTTCGGAGGCTACGAGCAGTACTTC
TRBV23-1	NA	few	TRBJ1-4	CASTEGTVEHATNEKLFF	TGCGCCAGCACGGAGGGGACCGTCGAGCATGCAACTAATGAAAAACTGTTTTTT
TRBV6-5	NA	NA	TRBJ1-5	CASSYSYYSNQPQHF	TGTGCCAGCAGTTACTCGTATTATAGCAATCAGCCCCAGCATTTT
TRBV29-1	NA	NA	TRBJ1-1	CSVATQGGMNTEAFF	TGCAGCGTTGCGACCCAGGGAGGAATGAACACTGAAGCTTTCTTT
TRBV19	NA	NA	TRBJ1-6	CASSIYSQYNSPLHF	TGTGCCAGTAGTATATATTCACAGTATAATTCACCCCTCCACTTT
TRBV28	NA	NA	TRBJ1-5	CASSWGNQPQHF	TGTGCCAGCAGTTGGGGGAATCAGCCCCAGCATTTT
TRBV27	NA	NA	TRBJ2-2	CASSGSLGSGELFF	TGTGCCAGCTCGGGGTCCCTCGGCTCCGGGGAGCTGTTTTTT
TRBV5-4	NA	NA	TRBJ1-4	CASSSSAGFGPDKLFF	TGTGCCAGCAGCTCGTCCGCGGGCTTTGGGCCTGATAAACTGTTTTTT
TRBV5-4	NA	NA	TRBJ1-1	CASSQGAGGNTEAFF	TGTGCCAGCAGCCAAGGGGCCGGGGGGAACACTGAAGCTTTCTTT
TRBV5-1	TRBD1	NA	TRBJ2-7	CASSLSTGIGEQYF	TGCGCCAGCAGCTTGTCGACAGGGATCGGGGAGCAGTACTTC
TRBV7-3	TRBD1	once	TRBJ2-7	CASSRDRAYEQYF	TGTGCCAGCAGCCGGGACAGGGCCTACGAGCAGTACTTC
TRBV5-1	NA	NA	TRBJ2-7	CASIRTPGPYEQYF	TGCGCCAGCATCCGGACACCGGGACCCTACGAGCAGTACTTC
TRBV6-1	TRBD2	few	TRBJ2-1	CASSDSGLANDEQFF	TGTGCCAGCAGTGATTCGGGACTAGCGAACGATGAGCAGTTCTTC
TRBV19	NA	NA	TRBJ2-3	CASRRGDHRDTQYF	TGTGCCAGCCGCAGGGGAGACCATCGAGATACGCAGTATTTT
TRBV11-1	NA	NA	TRBJ2-7	CASSLALGLSYEQYF	TGTGCCAGCAGCTTAGCGTTGGGGCTATCCTACGAGCAGTACTTC
TRBV2	TRBD1	NA	TRBJ1-2	CASGQDSYGYTF	TGTGCCAGTGGACAGGACAGCTATGGCTACACCTTC
TRBV7-9	NA	NA	TRBJ1-4	CASSLTFGVREKLFF	TGTGCCAGCAGCTTAACGTTTGGGGTACGTGAAAAACTGTTTTTT
TRBV29-1	TRBD1	NA	TRBJ1-5	CSVLTGGESNQPQHF	TGCAGCGTCTTGACAGGGGGTGAAAGCAATCAGCCCCAGCATTTT
TRBV7-8	NA	few	TRBJ2-5	CASSPGEGTLTQETQYF	TGTGCCAGCAGCCCAGGCGAGGGGACACTCACCCAAGAGACCCAGTACTTC
TRBV11-1	TRBD2	NA	TRBJ2-3	CASSLRLAGASDTQYF	TGTGCCAGCAGCCTTCGACTAGCGGGGGCCTCGGATACGCAGTATTTT
TRBV9	NA	NA	TRBJ2-7	CASSEGGVSLYEQYF	TGTGCCAGCAGCGAGGGTGGCGTCAGCCTGTACGAGCAGTACTTC
TRBV11-3	TRBD1	once	TRBJ2-3	CASSLVNRGTDTQYF	TGTGCCAGCAGCTTAGTGAACAGGGGAACAGATACGCAGTATTTT
TRBV6-5	NA	few	TRBJ1-1	CTNGGVLGDTEAFF	TGTACCAACGGAGGGGTGCTGGGAGACACTGAAGCTTTCTTT